This T cell receptor (beta chain) was sequenced during a study of monozygotic twins with inflammatory bowel disease. Study-wide results and limits: IBD-affected twins scored below their healthy co-twins in TCRbeta diversity (inverse Simpson).

Germline V CDR1 and CDR2: SGHTA, FQGNSA. This CDR3 spans 15 amino acids. Researchers used template switching to add UMIs featuring a 6-nucleotide sample barcode. TCRdb reprocessed the 5' RACE reads and keeps a single row for each CDR3 protein, giving no DNA. This table holds 420,000 or so distinct CDR3 sequences. As for this clonotype: The antigen is not known.

The material sequenced was blood. This clonotype was obtained from a human donor with ulcerative colitis or Crohn's disease, or a healthy co-twin of an affected twin (not recorded which). This rearrangement joins TRBV7-2 to TRBJ2-6. CDR3 sequence: CASSPPDSGANVLTF.